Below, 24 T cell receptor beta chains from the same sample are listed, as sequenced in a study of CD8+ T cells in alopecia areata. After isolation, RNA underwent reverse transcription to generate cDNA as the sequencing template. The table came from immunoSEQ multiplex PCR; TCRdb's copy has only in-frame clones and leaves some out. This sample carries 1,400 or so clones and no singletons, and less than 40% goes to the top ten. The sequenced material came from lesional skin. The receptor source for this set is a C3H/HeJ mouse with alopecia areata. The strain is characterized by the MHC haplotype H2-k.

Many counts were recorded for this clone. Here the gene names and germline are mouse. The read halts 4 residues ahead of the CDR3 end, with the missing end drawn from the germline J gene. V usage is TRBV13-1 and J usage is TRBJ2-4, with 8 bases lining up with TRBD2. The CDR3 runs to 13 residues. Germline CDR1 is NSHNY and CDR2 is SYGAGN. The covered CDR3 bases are TGTGCCAGCAGACCGACTGGGGAAAAC. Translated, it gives CASRPTGEN. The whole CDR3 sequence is CASRPTGENTLYF.

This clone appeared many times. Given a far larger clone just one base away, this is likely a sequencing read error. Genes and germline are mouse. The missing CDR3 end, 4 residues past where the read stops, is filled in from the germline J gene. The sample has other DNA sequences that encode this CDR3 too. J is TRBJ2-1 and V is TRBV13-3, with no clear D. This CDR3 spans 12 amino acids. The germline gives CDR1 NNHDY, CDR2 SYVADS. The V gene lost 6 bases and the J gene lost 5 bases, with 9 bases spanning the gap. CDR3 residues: CASTGRDAEQFF. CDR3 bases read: TGTGCCAGCACAGGTAGGGATGCT.

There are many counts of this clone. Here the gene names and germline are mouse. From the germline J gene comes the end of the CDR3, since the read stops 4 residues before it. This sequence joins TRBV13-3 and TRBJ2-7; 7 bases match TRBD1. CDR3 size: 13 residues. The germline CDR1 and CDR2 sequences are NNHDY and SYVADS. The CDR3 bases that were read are TGTGCCAGCAGTCCCAGGGGGAGACAT. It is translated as CASSPRGRH. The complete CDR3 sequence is CASSPRGRHEQYF.

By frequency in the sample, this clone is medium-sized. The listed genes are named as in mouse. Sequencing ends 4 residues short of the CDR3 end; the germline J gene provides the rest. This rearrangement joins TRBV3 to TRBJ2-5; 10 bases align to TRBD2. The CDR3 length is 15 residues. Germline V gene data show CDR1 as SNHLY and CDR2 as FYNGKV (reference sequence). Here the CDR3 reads CASSLALGGRDTQYF. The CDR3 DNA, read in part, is TGTGCCAGCAGCTTAGCGCTGGGGGGGCGAGAC.

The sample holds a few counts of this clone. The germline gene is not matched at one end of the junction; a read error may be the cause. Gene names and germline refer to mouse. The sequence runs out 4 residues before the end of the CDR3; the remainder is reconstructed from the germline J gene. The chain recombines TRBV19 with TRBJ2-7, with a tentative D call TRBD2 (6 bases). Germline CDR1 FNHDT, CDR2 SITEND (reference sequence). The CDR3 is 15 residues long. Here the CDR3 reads CARSIRRVGEYEQYF. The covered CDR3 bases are TGTGCCAGGAGTATAAGGCGGGTGGGGGAGTAT.

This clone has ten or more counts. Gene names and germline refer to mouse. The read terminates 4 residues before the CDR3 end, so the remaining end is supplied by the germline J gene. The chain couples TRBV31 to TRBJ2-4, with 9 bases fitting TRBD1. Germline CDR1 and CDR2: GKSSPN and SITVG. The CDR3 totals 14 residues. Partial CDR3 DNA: TGTGCCTGGAGCTCGGACAGGGGTGAAAAC. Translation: CAWSSDRGEN. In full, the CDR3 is CAWSSDRGENTLYF. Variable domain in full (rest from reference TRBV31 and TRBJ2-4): AQTIHQWPVAEIKAVGSPLSLGCTIKGKSSPNLYWYWQATGGTLQQLFYSITVGQVESVVQLNLSASRPKDDQFILSTEKLLLSHSGFYLCAWSSDRGENTLYFGAGTRLSVL.

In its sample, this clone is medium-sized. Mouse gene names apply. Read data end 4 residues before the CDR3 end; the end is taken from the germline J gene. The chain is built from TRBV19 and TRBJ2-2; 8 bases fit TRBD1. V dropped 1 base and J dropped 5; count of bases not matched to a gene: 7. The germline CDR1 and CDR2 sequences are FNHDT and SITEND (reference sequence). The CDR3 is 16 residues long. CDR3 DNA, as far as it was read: TGTGCCAGCAGTATATTGGACAGGGAGAGAACCGGG. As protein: CASSILDRERTG. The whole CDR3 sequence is CASSILDRERTGQLYF. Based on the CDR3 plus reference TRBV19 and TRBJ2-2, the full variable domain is GGIITQTPKFLIGQEGQKLTLKCQQNFNHDTMYWYRQDSGKGLRLIYYSITENDLQKGDLSEGYDASREKKSSFSLTVTSAQKNEMAVFLCASSILDRERTGQLYFGEGSKLTVL.

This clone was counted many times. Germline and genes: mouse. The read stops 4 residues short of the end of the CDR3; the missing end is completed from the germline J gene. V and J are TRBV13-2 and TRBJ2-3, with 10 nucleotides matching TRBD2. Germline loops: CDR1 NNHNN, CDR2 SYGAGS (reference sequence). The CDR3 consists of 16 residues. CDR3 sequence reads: CASGEIWGGGGETLYF. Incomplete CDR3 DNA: TGTGCCAGCGGTGAAATCTGGGGGGGCGGAGGAGAA.

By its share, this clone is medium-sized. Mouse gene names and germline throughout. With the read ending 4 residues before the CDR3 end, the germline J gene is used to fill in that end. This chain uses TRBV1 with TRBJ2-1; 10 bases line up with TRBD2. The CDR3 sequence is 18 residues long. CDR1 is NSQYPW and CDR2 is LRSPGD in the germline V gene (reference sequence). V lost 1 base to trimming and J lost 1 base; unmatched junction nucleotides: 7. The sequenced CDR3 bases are TGCACCTGCAGTGCAGGAGAGGGCTGGGGGGGCAACTATGCT. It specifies CTCSAGEGWGGNYA. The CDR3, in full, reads CTCSAGEGWGGNYAEQFF.

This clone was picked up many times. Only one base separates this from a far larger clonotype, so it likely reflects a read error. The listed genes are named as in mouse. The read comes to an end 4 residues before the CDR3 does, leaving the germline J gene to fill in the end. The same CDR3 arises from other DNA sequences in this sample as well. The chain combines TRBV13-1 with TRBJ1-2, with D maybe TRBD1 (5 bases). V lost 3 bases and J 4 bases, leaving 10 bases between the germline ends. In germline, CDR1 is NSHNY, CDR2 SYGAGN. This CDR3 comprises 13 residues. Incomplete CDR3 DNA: TGTGCCAGCAGTGGGACTGGGGGCTCC. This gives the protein CASSGTGGS. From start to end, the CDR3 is CASSGTGGSDYTF.

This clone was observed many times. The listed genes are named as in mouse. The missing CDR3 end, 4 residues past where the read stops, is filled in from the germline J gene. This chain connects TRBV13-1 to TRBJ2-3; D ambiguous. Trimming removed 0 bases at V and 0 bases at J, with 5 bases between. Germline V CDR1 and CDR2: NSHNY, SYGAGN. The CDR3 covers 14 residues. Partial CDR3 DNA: TGTGCCAGCAGTGATGGACAAAGTGCAGAA. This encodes CASSDGQSAE. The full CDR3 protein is CASSDGQSAETLYF.

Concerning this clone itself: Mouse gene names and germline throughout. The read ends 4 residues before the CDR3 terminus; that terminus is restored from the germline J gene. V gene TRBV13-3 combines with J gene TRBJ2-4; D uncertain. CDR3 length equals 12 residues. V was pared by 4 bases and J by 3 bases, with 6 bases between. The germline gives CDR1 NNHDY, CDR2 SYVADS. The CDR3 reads CASSHRQNTLYF. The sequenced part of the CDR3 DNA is TGTGCCAGCAGTCATAGGCAAAAC.

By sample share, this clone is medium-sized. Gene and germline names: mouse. The CDR3 sequence: CTCSARDNYEQYF. The CDR3 bases that were read are TGCACCTGCAGTGCACGGGACAACTAT. J is TRBJ2-7 and V is TRBV1; D might be TRBD1 (6 bases). The read is 4 residues too short to cover the CDR3 end, so that end is filled in from the germline J gene. Germline V gives CDR1 NSQYPW, CDR2 LRSPGD (reference sequence). CDR3 size: 13 residues. Trimming left V 2 bases short and J 3 bases short, with 8 bases between.

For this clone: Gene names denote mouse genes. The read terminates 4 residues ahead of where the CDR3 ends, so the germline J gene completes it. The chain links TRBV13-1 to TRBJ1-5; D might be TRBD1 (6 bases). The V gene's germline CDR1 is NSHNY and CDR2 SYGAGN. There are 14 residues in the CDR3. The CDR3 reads CASSDGTGGRAPLF. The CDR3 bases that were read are TGTGCCAGCAGTGATGGGACTGGGGGGCGA.

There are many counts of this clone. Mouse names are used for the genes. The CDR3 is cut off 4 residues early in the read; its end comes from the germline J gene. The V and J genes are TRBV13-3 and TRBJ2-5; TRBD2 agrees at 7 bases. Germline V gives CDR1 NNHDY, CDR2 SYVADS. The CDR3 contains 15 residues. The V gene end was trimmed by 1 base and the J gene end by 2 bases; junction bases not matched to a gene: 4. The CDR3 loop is CASSDIAGGQDTQYF. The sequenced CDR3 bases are TGTGCCAGCAGTGATATCGCTGGGGGCCAAGAC.

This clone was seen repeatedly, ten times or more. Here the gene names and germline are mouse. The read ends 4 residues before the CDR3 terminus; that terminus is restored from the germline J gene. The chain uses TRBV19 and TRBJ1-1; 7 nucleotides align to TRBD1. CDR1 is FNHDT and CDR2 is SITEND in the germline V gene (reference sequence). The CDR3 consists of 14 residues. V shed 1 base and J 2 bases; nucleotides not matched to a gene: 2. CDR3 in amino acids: CASSIRGHNTEVFF. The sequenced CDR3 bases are TGTGCCAGCAGTATAAGGGGGCATAACACA.

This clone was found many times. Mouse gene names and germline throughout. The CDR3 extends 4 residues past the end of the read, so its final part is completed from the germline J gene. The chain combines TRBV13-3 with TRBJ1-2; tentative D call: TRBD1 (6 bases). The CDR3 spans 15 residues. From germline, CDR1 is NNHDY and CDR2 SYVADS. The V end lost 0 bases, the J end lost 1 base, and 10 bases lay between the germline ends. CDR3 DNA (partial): TGTGCCAGCAGTGATGGGACAGCCCGAAACTCC. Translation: CASSDGTARNS. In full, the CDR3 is CASSDGTARNSDYTF.

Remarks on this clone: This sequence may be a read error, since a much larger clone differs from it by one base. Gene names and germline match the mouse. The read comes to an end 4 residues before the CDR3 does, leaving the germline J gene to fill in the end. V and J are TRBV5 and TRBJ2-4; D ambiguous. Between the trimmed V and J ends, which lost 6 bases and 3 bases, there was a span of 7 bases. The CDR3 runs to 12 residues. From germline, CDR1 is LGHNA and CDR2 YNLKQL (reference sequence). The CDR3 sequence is CASSGRQNTLYF. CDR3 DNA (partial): TGTGCCAGCAGTGGCAGGCAAAAC.

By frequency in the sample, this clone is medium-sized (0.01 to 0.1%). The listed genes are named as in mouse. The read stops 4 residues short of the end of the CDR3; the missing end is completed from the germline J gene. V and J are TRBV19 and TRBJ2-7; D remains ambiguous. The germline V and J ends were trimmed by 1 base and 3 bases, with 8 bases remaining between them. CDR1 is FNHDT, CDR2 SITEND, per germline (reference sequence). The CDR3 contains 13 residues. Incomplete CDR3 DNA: TGTGCCAGCAGTATAAGGGTGGTCTAT. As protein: CASSIRVVY. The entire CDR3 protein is CASSIRVVYEQYF.

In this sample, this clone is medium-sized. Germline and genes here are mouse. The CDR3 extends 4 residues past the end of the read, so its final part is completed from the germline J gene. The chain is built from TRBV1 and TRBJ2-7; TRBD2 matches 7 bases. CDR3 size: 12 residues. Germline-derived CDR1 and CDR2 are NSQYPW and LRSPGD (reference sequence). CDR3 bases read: TGCACCTGCAGTGCCTGGGGGTAT. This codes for CTCSAWGY. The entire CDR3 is CTCSAWGYEQYF.

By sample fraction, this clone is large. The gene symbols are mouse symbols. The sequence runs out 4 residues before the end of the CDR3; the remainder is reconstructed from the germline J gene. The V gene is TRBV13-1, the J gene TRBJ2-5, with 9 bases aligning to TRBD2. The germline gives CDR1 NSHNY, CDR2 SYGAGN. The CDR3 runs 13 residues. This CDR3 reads CASSGGLGDTQYF. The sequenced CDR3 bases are TGTGCCAGCAGTGGGGGACTGGGTGAC.

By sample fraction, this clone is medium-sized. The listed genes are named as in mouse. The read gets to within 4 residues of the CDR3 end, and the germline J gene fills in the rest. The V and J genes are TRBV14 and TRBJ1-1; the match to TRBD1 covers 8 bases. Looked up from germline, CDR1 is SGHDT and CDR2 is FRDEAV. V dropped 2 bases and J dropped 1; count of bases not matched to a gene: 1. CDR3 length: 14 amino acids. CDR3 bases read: TGTGCCAGCAGTTTAGGGACAGGGAACACA. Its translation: CASSLGTGNT. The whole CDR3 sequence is CASSLGTGNTEVFF.

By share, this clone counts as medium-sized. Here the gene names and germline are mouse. Incomplete CDR3 DNA: TGTGCCAGCGGTGTGAATGTACTGGGCTATGCT. It is translated as CASGVNVLGYA. The full-length CDR3 reads as CASGVNVLGYAEQFF. The chain uses TRBV13-2 and TRBJ2-1; TRBD2 might be the D (6 bases). The CDR3 goes on 4 residues after the read ends, and that part is filled in from the germline J gene. The ends were cut back, 3 bases at V and 3 bases at J, with 13 bases in the middle. The CDR3 sequence is 15 residues long. CDR1 is NNHNN, CDR2 SYGAGS, per germline (reference sequence).

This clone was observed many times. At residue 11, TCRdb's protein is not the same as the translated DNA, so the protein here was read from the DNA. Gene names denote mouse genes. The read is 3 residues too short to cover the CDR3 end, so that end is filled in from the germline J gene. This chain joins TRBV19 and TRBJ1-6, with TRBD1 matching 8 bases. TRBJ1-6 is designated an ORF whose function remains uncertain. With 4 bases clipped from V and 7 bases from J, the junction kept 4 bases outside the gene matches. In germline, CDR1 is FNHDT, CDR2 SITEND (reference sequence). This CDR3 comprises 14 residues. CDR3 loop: CASSPDRGNSPLYF. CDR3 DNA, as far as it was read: TGTGCCAGCAGTCCCGACAGGGGAAATTCGCCC.